The rows below give T cell receptor beta chains drawn from one sample of a study of CXCR3-negative and CXCR3-positive naive CD8 T cells. TCRdb re-called the 5' RACE reads, yielding one record per CDR3 amino acid sequence without DNA. This sample's table reports about 120,000 distinct CDR3 sequences. Sequencing was carried out using naive CXCR3+ CD8+ T cells from blood. These receptors were taken from a human donor in good health. Some clones in this sample may be carry-over from other donors' samples. CDR3s include the opening cysteine and the closing phenylalanine or tryptophan.

CDR3 protein	V gene	J gene
CASSLMDRPNEQFF	TRBV12-3/TRBV12-4	TRBJ2-1
CASSHPLGGTTEAFF	TRBV4-1	TRBJ1-1
CASSEFTAASGAYF	TRBV25-1	TRBJ2-5
CSANEYLSTDTQYF	TRBV29-1	TRBJ2-3
CATSRDRRGATNEKLFF	TRBV15	TRBJ1-4
CASSSSGTSGIDTGELFF	TRBV7-2	TRBJ2-2
CATSNRGDNYGYTF	TRBV15	TRBJ1-2
CASSFPLDSQYF	TRBV11-2	TRBJ2-5
CASSPSTGTGDGFIWAGELFF	TRBV7-9	TRBJ2-2
CASHLTGTGDEQYF	TRBV28	TRBJ2-7
CASSNVPGTGTNEKLFF	TRBV19	TRBJ1-4
CASSYSVDPGETQYF	TRBV6-5	TRBJ2-5
CSVPGQGWGEQFF	TRBV29-1	TRBJ2-1
CASSLGGSGVNEQFF	TRBV5-6	TRBJ2-1
CASSARLQGYEQYF	TRBV13	TRBJ2-7
CSATPEGSYAYEQYF	TRBV29-1	TRBJ2-7
CASSQETVLGYGYTF	TRBV4-1	TRBJ1-2
CASSYSSYNEQFF	TRBV7-2	TRBJ2-1
CASSLGPRTAVFGYTF	TRBV4-3	TRBJ1-2
CASSLARTPKSTQYF	TRBV7-8	TRBJ2-3
CAWVSRARQNYNEQFF	TRBV23-1	TRBJ2-1
CASSSTGGAYNEQFF	TRBV7-8	TRBJ2-1
CASSYGQPYEQYF	TRBV7-9	TRBJ2-7
CSAIPEGGYSYNEQFF	TRBV20-1	TRBJ2-1
CASSQSRDRTSYEQYF	TRBV23-1	TRBJ2-7
CASSLLAGGTYNEQFF	TRBV5-1	TRBJ2-1
CASSQYSDQPQHF	TRBV4-1	TRBJ1-5
CASSLSQGPHEQFF	TRBV5-1	TRBJ2-1
CSVENALTDTQYF	TRBV29-1	TRBJ2-3
CASSLPGQEETQYF	TRBV7-9	TRBJ2-5
CASSYSPIAYGYTF	TRBV6-6	TRBJ1-2
CATSESRVGNIEAFF	TRBV24-1	TRBJ1-1
CASSLGYGDPEAFF	TRBV5-1	TRBJ1-1
CASSVGGGGPHLEQYF	TRBV9	TRBJ2-7
CAVGQGNYNEQFF	TRBV10-3	TRBJ2-1
CASEGETLNTGELFF	TRBV5-1	TRBJ2-2
CASSFTGDTQYF	TRBV5-1	TRBJ2-3
CSVEAGMVGASVETQYF	TRBV29-1	TRBJ2-5